This T cell receptor beta chain came from a study of blood T cells in healthy people across ages. With 4 bases removed from V and 1 base from J, the gap between germline ends came to 14 bases. Germline CDR1 is MGHRA and CDR2 is YSYEKL. There are 16 residues in the CDR3. A second PCR of roughly 7 to 11 cycles used a sample-barcoded 5' primer and a J-beta primer mix. All cDNA molecules were each tagged by a template-switch adaptor with 12 random nucleotides. TCRdb recomputed calls from the 5' RACE reads with MiXCR, one row per CDR3 protein. The data contain about 1.4 million distinct CDR3 sequences, around 59% of them singletons.

The clonotype originates from a man aged 18 to 30 in good health. The specimen sequenced was blood. J is TRBJ1-5 and V is TRBV4-1, with D uncertain. In nucleotides, the CDR3 is TGCGCCAGCAGCCGTTATTCCGACCTAAGCAATCAGCCCCAGCATTTT. Protein sequence: CASSRYSDLSNQPQHF.